This T cell receptor (beta chain) was recovered during a study of blood T cell repertoires in COVID-19. The CDR3 extends over 17 amino acids. The V gene end was trimmed by 5 bases and the J gene end by 4 bases; junction bases not matched to a gene: 9. Germline V CDR1 and CDR2: LGHDT, YNNKEL (reference sequence). TCRdb keeps only in-frame clones here, not all; method: immunoSEQ multiplex PCR. The data contain around 100,000 clones, approximately 90% of them singletons. Sequenced material: peripheral blood. The clonotype comes from a man aged 45-60 years with acute or convalescent COVID-19. The rearrangement links TRBV3-1 (or the pseudogene TRBV3-2) to TRBJ2-3; 13 bases line up with TRBD2. CDR3 DNA: TGTGCCAGCAGCTCACATCGGACTAGCGGGAGCCCAGATACGCAGTATTTT. This gives the protein CASSSHRTSGSPDTQYF.